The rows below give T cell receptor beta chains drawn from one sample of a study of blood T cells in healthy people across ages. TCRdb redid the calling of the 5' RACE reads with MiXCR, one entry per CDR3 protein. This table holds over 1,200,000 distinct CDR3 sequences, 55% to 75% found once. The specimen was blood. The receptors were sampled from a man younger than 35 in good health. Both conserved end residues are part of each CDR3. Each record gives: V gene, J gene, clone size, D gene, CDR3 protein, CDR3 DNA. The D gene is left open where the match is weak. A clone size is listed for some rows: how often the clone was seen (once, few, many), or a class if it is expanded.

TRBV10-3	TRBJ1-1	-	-	CAISESKGENTEAFF	TGTGCCATCAGTGAGTCGAAGGGGGAGAACACTGAAGCTTTCTTT
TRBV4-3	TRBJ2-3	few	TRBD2	CASSQVTSGLRDTQYF	TGCGCCAGCAGCCAAGTAACTAGCGGGCTTCGGGATACGCAGTATTTT
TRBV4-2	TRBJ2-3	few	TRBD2	CASSQVAGENTDTQYF	TGTGCCAGCAGCCAAGTAGCGGGGGAAAACACAGATACGCAGTATTTT
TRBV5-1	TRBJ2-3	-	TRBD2	CASRQRLAGVPGVQYF	TGCGCCAGCAGGCAACGACTAGCGGGAGTGCCAGGGGTGCAGTATTTT
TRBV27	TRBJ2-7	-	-	CASSLSIRGTRDHEQYF	TGTGCCAGCAGTTTATCGATAAGGGGGACAAGGGACCACGAGCAGTACTTC
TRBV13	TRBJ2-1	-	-	CASMEGTGDEQFF	TGTGCCAGCATGGAGGGTACCGGCGATGAGCAGTTCTTC
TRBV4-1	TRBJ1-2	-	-	CASGQNRDTLRGYTF	TGCGCCAGCGGCCAAAACCGGGACACCCTGCGGGGCTACACCTTC
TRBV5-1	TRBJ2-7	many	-	CASSLGGNSYEQYF	TGCGCCAGCAGCTTGGGAGGGAACTCCTACGAGCAGTACTTC
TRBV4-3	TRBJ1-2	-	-	CASSQDLDSFFGYTF	TGCGCCAGCAGCCAAGATCTTGACAGCTTTTTTGGCTACACCTTC
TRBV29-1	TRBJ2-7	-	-	CSVDGENYNEQYF	TGCAGCGTTGACGGTGAAAACTACAATGAGCAGTACTTC
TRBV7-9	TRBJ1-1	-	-	CASSAPRRDEAFF	TGTGCCAGCAGCGCCCCGAGGAGAGATGAAGCTTTCTTT
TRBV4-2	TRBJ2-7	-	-	CASSQADNSYEQYF	TGTGCCAGCAGCCAAGCAGACAACTCCTACGAGCAGTACTTC